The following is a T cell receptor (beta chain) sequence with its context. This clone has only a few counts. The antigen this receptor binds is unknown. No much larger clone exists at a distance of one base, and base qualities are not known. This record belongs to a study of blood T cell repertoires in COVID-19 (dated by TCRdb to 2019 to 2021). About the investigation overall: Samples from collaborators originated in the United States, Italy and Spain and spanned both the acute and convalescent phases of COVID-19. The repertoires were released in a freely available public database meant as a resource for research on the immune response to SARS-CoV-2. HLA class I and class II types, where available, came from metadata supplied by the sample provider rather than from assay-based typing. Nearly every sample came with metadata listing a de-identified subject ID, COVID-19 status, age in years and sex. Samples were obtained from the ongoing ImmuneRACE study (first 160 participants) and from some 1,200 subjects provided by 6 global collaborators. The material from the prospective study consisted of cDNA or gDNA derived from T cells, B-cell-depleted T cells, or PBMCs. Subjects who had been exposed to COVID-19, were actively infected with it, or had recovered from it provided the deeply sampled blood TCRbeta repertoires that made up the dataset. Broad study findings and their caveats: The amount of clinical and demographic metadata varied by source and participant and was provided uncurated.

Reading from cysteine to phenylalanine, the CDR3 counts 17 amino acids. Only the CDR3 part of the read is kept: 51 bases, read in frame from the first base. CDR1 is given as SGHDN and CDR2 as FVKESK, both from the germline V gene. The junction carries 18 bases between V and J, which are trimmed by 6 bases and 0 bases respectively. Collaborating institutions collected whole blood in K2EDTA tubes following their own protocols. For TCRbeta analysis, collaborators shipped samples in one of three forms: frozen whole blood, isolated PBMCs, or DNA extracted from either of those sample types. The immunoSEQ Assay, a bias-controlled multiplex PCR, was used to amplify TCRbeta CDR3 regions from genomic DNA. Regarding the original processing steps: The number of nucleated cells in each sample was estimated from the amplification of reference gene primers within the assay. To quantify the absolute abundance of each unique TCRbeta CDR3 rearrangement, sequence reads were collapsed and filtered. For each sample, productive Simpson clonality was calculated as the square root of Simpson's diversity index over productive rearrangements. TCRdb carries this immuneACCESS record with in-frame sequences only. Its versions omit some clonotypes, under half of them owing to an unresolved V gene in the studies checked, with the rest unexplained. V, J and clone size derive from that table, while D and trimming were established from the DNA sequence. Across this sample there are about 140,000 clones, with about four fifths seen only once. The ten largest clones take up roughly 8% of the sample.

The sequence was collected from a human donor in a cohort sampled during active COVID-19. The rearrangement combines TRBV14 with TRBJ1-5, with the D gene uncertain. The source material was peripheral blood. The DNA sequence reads TGTGCCAGCAGTTGCCCGAAACAGAAATATAGCAATCAGCCCCAGCATTTT. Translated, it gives CASSCPKQKYSNQPQHF.